This T cell receptor (beta chain) was recorded in a study of T cell repertoires in cytomegalovirus infection. A single record per CDR3 protein comes from TCRdb applying MiXCR to the reads. The repertoire has around 530,000 distinct CDR3 sequences, 26% of them found once; the top ten carry around 14%. Trimming took 0 bases from V and 6 from J, leaving 17 bases between them. The CDR3 covers 16 residues. Looked up from germline, CDR1 is LGHNA and CDR2 is YSLEER. V is TRBV4-3 and J is TRBJ1-1; D is unresolved. Sequencing was done on a sample of PBMCs. This TCR was recovered from a human donor in good health (CMV status not recorded). Some clones in this sample may be carry-over from other donors' samples. CDR3 coding DNA: TGCGCCAGCAGCCAAGATAGTTCGGGATTGGGTGCTGAAGCTTTCTTT. It specifies CASSQDSSGLGAEAFF.